The 2 T cell receptor gamma chains presented below share a single source sample, sequenced in a study of gamma-delta chains in newborns, infants, children. TCRdb used CATT to re-call clones from the reads. The repertoire holds about 2,700 gamma-chain clones, with roughly 26% as singletons. Sequenced: blood. The source of these receptors is a child who was a newborn, infant or young child, either healthy, febrile or measles-vaccinated (not recorded which).

This clone counts as medium-sized. Being one base from a much bigger clone, this may be a read error. Different DNA sequences within this sample yield the same CDR3. V gene TRGV9 combines with J gene TRGJP. Germline V gives CDR1 GITISATS, CDR2 ISYDGTV (reference sequence). V lost 0 bases, J lost 7 bases, and 3 bases stayed unmatched. There are 16 residues in the CDR3. CDR3 residues: CALWEVNELGKKIKVF. CDR3 in DNA: TGTGCCTTGTGGGAGGTGAACGAGTTGGGCAAAAAAATCAAGGTATTT.

A word on this clone: The same CDR3 can be traced to other DNA sequences in this sample. The chain's CDR3 is CALWEGRQELGKKIKVF. CDR3 nucleotide sequence: TGTGCCTTGTGGGAGGGACGGCAAGAGTTGGGCAAAAAAATCAAGGTATTT. The rearrangement joins TRGV9 to TRGJP. The germline V gene has CDR1 GITISATS and CDR2 ISYDGTV (reference sequence). There are 17 residues in the CDR3. V shed 2 bases and J 2 bases; nucleotides not matched to a gene: 3.